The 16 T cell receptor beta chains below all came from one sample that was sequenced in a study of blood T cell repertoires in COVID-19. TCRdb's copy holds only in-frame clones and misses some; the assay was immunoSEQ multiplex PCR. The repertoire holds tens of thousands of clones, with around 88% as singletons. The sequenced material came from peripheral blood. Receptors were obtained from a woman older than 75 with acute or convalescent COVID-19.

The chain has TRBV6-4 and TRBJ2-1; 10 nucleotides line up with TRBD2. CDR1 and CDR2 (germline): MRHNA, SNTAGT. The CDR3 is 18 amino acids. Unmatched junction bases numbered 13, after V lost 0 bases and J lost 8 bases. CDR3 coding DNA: TGTGCCAGCAGTGACTCGATTTCTCTAGCGGGAGTCTCGCATGAGCAGTTCTTC. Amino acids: CASSDSISLAGVSHEQFF.

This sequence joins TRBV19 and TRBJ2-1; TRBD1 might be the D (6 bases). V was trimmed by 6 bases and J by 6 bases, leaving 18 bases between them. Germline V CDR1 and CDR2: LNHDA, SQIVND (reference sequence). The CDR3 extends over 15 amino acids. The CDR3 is CASRFRTDFFNEQFF. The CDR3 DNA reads TGTGCCAGTAGATTTAGGACAGATTTCTTCAATGAGCAGTTCTTC.

This CDR3 reads CASRPQEIGGYTF. In nucleotides, the CDR3 is TGTGCCAGCAGGCCACAGGAGATTGGCGGCTACACCTTC. The V call is TRBV2, the J call TRBJ1-2; D perhaps matches TRBD1 (5 bases). CDR3 length equals 13 residues. Per the germline V gene, CDR1 is SNHLY and CDR2 is FYNNEI. The V end lost 6 bases, the J end lost 8 bases, and 16 bases lay between the germline ends.

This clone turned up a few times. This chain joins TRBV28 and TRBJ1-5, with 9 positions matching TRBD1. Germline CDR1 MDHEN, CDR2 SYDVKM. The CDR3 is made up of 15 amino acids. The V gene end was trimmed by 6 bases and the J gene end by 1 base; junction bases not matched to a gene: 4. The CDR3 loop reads CASRPDRGSNQPQHF. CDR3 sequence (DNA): TGTGCCAGCAGACCGGACAGGGGAAGCAATCAGCCCCAGCATTTT.

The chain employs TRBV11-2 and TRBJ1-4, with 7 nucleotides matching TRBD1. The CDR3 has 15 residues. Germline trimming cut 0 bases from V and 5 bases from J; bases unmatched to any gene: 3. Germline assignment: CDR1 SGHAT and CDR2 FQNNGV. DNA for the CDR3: TGTGCCAGCAGCTTAGATGACAGGGTGAATGAAAAACTGTTTTTT. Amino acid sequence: CASSLDDRVNEKLFF.

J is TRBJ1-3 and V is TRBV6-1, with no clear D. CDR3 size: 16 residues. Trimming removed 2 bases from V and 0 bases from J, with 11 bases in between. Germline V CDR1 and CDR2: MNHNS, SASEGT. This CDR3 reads CASSEPGRPSGNTIYF. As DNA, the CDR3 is TGTGCCAGCAGTGAACCGGGAAGACCCTCTGGAAACACCATATATTTT.

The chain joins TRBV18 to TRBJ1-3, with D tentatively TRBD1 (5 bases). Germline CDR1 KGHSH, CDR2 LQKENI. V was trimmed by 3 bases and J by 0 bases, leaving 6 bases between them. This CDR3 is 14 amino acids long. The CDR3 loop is CASSPQGSGNTIYF. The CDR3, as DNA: TGTGCCAGCTCACCCCAGGGCTCTGGAAACACCATATATTTT.

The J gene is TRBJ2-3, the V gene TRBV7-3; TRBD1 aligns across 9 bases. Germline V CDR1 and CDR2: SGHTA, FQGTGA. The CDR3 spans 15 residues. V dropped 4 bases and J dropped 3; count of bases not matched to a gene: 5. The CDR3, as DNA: TGTGCCAGCAGCTACCGGGACAGGGCTACAGATACGCAGTATTTT. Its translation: CASSYRDRATDTQYF.

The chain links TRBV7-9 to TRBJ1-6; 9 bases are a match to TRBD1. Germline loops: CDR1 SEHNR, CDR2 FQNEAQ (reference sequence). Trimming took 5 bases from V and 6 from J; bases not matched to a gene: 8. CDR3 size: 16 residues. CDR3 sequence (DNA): TGTGCCAGCAGCCTTACAGGGGGCGGTGGTAATTCACCCCTCCACTTT. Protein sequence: CASSLTGGGGNSPLHF.

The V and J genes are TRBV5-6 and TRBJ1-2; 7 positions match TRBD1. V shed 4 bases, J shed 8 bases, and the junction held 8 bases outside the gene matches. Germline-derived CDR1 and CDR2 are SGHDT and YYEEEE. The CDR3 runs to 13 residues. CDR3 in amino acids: CASSPRDRYGYTF. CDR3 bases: TGTGCCAGCAGCCCCCGGGACAGATACGGCTACACCTTC.

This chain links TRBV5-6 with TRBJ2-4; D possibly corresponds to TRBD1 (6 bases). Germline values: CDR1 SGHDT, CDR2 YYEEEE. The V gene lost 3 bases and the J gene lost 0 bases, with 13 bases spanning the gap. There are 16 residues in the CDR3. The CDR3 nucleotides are TGTGCCAGCAGCTCAACAGGGACCCTAGCCAAAAACATTCAGTACTTC. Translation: CASSSTGTLAKNIQYF.

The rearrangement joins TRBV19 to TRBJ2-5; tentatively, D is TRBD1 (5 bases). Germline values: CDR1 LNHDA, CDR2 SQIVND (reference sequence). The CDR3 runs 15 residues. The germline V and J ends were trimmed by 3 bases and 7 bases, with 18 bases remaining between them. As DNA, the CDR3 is TGTGCCAGTAGTATGCAGGGCTTTCGGATCGGGACCCAGTACTTC. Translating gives CASSMQGFRIGTQYF.

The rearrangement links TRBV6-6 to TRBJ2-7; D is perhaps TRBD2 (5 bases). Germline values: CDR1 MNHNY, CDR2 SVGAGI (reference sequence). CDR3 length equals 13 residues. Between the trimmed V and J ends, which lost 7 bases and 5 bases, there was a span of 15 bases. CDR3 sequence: CASKRGNFNEQYF. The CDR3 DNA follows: TGTGCCAGCAAACGAGGGAATTTCAACGAGCAGTACTTC.

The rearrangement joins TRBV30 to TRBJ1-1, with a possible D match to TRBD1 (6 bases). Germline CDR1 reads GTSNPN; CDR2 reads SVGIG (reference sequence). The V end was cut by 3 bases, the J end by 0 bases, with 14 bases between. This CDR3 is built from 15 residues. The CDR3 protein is CAWRRGQGMNTEAFF. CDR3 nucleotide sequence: TGTGCCTGGAGAAGAGGGCAGGGGATGAACACTGAAGCTTTCTTT.

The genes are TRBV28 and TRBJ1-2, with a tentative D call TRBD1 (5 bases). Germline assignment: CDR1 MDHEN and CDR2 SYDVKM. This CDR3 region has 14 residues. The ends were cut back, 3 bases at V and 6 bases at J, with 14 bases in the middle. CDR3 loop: CASSLGGQGNGYTF. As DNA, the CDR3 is TGTGCCAGCAGTTTGGGTGGGCAGGGAAATGGCTACACCTTC.

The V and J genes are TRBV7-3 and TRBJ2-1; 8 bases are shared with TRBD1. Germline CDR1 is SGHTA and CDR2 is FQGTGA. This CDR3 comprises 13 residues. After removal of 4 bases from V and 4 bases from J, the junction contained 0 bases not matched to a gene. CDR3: CASSWTGYNEQFF. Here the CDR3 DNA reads TGTGCCAGCAGCTGGACAGGGTACAATGAGCAGTTCTTC.